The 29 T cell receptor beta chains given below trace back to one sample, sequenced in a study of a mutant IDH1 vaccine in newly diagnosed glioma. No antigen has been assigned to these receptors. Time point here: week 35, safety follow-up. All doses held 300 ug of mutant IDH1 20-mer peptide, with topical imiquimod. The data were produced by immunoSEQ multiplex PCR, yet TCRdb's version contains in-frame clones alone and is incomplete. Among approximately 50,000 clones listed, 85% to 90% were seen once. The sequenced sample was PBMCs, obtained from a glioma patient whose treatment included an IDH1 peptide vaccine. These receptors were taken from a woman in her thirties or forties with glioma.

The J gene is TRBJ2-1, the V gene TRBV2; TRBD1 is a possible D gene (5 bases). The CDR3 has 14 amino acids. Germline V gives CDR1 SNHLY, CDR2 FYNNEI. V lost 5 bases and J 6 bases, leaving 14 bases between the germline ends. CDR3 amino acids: CASSYPDSSNEQFF. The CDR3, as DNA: TGTGCCAGCAGTTACCCCGACAGCTCCAATGAGCAGTTCTTC.

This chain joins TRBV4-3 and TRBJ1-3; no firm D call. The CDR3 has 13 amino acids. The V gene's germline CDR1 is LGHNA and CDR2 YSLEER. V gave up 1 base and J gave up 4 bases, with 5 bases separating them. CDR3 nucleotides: TGCGCCAGCAGCCAAGCTATAGGAAACACCATATATTTT. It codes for CASSQAIGNTIYF.

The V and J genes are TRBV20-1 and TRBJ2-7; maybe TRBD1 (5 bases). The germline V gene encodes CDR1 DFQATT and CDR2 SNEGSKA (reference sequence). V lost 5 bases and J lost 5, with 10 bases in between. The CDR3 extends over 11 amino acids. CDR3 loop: CSASGLDEQYF. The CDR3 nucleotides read TGCAGTGCTTCAGGGTTGGACGAGCAGTACTTC.

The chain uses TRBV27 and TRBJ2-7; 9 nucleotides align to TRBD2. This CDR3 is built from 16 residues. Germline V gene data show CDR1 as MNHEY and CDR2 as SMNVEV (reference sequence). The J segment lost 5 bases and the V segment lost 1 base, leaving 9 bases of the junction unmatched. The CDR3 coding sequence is TGTGCCAGCAGTTTATACGCGGGACTAGCAGGCAACGAGCAGTACTTC. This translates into CASSLYAGLAGNEQYF.

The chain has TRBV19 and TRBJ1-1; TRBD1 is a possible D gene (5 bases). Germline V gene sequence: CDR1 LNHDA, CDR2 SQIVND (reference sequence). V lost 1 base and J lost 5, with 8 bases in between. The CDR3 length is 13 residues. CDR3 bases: TGTGCCAGTAGTATAGGACAGCTAACTGAAGCTTTCTTT. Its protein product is CASSIGQLTEAFF.

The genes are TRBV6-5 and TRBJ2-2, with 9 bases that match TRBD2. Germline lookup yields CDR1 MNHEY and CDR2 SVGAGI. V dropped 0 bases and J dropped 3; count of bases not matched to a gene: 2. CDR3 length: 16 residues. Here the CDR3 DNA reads TGTGCCAGCAGTTACTCGATAGCGGGGGACACCGGGGAGCTGTTTTTT. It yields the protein CASSYSIAGDTGELFF.

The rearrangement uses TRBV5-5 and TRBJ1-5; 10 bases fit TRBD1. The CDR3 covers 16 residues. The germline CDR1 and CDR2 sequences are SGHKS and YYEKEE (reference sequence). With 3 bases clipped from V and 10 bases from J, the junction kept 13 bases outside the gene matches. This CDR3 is CASSSLLDRGHSPQHF. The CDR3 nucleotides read TGTGCCAGCAGCTCACTCCTAGACAGGGGGCATAGTCCCCAGCATTTT.

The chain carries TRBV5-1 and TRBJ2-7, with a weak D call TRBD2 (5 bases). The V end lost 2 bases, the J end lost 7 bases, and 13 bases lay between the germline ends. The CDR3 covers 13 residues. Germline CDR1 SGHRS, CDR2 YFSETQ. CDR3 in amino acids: CASSLKGSGEQYF. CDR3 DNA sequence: TGCGCCAGCAGCTTAAAAGGGTCGGGAGAGCAGTACTTC.

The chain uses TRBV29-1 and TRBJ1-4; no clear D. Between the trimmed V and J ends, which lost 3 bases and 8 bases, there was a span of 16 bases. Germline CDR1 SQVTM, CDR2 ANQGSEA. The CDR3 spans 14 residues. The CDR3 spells CSVETFHGREKLFF. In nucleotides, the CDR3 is TGCAGCGTTGAGACATTTCATGGGAGGGAAAAACTGTTTTTT.

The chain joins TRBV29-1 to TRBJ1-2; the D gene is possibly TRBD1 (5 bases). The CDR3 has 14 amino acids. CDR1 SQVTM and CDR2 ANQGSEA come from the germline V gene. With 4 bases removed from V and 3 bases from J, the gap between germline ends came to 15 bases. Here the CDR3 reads CSVVGRRGDYGYTF. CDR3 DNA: TGCAGCGTTGTGGGGCGGAGAGGGGACTATGGCTACACCTTC. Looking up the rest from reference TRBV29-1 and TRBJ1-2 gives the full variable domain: SAVISQKPSRDICQRGTSLTIQCQVDSQVTMMFWYRQQPGQSLTLIATANQGSEATYESGFVIDKFPISRPNLTFSTLTVSNMSPEDSSIYLCSVVGRRGDYGYTFGSGTRLTVV.

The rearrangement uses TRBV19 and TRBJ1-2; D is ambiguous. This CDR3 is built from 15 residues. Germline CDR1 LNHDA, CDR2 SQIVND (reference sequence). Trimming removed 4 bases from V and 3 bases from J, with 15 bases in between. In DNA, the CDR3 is TGTGCCAGTAGTACTCCATCGGGCAGGCACTATGGCTACACCTTC. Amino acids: CASSTPSGRHYGYTF. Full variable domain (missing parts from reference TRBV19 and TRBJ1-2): DGGITQSPKYLFRKEGQNVTLSCEQNLNHDAMYWYRQDPGQGLRLIYYSQIVNDFQKGDIAEGYSVSREKKESFPLTVTSAQKNPTAFYLCASSTPSGRHYGYTFGSGTRLTVV.

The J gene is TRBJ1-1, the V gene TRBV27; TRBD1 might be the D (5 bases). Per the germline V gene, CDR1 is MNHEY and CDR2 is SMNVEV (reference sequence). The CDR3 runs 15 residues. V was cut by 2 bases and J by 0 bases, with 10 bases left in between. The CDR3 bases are TGTGCCAGCAGTTTAGGGGGGATCATGAACACTGAAGCTTTCTTT. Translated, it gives CASSLGGIMNTEAFF.

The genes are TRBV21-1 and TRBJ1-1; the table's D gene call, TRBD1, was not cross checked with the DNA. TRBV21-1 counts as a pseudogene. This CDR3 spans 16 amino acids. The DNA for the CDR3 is TGTGCCAGCAGCAAAGCTTCCCGGACAGGGAACACTGAAGCTTTCTTT. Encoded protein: CASSKASRTGNTEAFF.

The CDR3 region is CASSTHGRLGQPQHF. The CDR3 DNA follows: TGTGCCAGTAGTACCCACGGCAGGCTGGGTCAGCCCCAGCATTTT. V usage is TRBV19 and J usage is TRBJ1-5; D ambiguous. Germline values: CDR1 LNHDA, CDR2 SQIVND (reference sequence). With 4 bases removed from V and 6 bases from J, the gap between germline ends came to 16 bases. This CDR3 comprises 15 residues. Full variable domain (rest looked up from reference TRBV19 and TRBJ1-5): DGGITQSPKYLFRKEGQNVTLSCEQNLNHDAMYWYRQDPGQGLRLIYYSQIVNDFQKGDIAEGYSVSREKKESFPLTVTSAQKNPTAFYLCASSTHGRLGQPQHFGDGTRLSIL.

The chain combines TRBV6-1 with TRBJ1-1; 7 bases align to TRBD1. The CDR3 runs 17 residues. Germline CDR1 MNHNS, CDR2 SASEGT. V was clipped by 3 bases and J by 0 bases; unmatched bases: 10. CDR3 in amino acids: CASSDAAGGPMNTEAFF. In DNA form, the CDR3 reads TGTGCCAGCAGTGACGCTGCAGGGGGACCCATGAACACTGAAGCTTTCTTT.

The CDR3: CASSALAGGPDTQYF. The CDR3 DNA is TGTGCCAGCAGTGCACTAGCGGGAGGGCCAGATACGCAGTATTTT. The chain employs TRBV25-1 and TRBJ2-3; the match to TRBD2 covers 13 bases. CDR3 length: 15 amino acids. After removal of 4 bases from V and 4 bases from J, the junction contained 2 bases not matched to a gene. CDR1 is MGHDK, CDR2 SYGVNS, per germline.

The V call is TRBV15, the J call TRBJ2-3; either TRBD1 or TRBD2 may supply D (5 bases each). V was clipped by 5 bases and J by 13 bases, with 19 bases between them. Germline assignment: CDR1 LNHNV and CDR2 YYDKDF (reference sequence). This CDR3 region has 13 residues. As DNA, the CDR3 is TGTGCCACCAGCTTAGAGAGAGATCGGGACGAGTATTTT. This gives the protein CATSLERDRDEYF.

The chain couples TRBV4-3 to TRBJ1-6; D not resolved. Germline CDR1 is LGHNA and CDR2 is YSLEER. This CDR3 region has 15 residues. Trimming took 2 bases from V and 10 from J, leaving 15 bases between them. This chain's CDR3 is CASSQRATRSSPLHF. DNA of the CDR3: TGCGCCAGCAGCCAACGAGCTACAAGGAGCTCACCCCTCCACTTT.

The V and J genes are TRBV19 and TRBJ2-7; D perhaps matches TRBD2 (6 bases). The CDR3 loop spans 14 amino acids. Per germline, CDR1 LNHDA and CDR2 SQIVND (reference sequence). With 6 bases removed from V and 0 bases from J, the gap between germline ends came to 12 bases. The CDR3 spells CASSGSVSSYEQYF. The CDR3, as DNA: TGTGCCAGTAGCGGGAGCGTTAGCTCCTACGAGCAGTACTTC.

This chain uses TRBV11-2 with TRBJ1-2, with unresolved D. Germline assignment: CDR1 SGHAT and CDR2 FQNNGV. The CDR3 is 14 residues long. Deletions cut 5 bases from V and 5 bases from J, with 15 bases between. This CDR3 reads CASSPPRDGYGYTF. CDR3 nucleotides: TGTGCCAGCAGCCCGCCCCGGGATGGGTATGGCTACACCTTC.

In nucleotides, the CDR3 is TGTGCTAGTGGTCGGACAGTTAGCACAGATACGCAGTATTTT. This codes for CASGRTVSTDTQYF. The rearrangement joins TRBV12-5 to TRBJ2-3; maybe TRBD1 (6 bases). CDR1 and CDR2 from the germline V gene are LGHNT and FRNRAP. The CDR3 has 14 amino acids. Between the trimmed V and J ends, which lost 5 bases and 0 bases, there was a span of 9 bases.

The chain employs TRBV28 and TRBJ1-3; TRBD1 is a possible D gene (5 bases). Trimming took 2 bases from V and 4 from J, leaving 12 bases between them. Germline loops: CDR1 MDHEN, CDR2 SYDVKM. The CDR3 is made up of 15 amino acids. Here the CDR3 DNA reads TGTGCCAGCAGTTTAGGGTCAGGGTCAGGAAACACCATATATTTT. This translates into CASSLGSGSGNTIYF.

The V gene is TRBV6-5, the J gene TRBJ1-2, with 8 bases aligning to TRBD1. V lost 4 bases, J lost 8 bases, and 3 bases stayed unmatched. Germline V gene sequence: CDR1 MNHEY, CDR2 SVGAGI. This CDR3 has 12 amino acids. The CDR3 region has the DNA TGTGCCAGCAGTTCGACAGGGGCCGGCTACACCTTC. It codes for CASSSTGAGYTF.

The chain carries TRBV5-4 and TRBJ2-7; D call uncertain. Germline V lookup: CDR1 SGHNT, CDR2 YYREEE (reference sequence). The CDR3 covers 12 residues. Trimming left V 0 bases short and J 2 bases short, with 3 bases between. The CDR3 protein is CASSLGTYEQYF. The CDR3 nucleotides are TGTGCCAGCAGCTTGGGTACCTACGAGCAGTACTTC.

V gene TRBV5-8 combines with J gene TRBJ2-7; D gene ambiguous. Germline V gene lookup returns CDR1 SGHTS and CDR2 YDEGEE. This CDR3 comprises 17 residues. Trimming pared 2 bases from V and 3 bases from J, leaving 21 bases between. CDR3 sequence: CASSFPGLARFDYEQYF. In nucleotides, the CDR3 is TGTGCCAGCAGCTTTCCAGGCCTCGCGAGGTTCGACTACGAGCAGTACTTC.

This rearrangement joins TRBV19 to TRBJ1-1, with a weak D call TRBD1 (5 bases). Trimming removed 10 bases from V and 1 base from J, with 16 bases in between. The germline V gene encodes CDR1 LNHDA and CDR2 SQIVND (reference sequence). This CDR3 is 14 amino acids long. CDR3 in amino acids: CATLQALGNTEAFF. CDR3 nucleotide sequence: TGTGCCACACTACAGGCGTTGGGGAACACTGAAGCTTTCTTT.

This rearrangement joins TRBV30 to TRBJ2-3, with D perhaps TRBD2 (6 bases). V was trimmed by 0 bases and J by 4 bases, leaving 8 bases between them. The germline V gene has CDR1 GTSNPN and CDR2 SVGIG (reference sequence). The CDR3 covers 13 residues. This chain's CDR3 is CAWSVRRADTQYF. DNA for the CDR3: TGTGCCTGGAGTGTACGGAGGGCAGATACGCAGTATTTT.

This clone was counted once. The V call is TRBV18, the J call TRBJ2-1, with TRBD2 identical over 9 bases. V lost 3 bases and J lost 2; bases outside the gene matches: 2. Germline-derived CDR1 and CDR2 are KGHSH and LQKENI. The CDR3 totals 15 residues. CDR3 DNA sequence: TGTGCCAGCTCACCCATAGCGGGAGCCTACAATGAGCAGTTCTTC. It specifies CASSPIAGAYNEQFF.

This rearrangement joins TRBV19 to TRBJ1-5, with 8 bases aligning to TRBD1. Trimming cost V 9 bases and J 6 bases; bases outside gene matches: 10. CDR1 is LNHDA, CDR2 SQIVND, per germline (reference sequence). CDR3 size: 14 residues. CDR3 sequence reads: CASEGQVRAQPQHF. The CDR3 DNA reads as TGTGCCAGCGAGGGACAGGTTCGTGCTCAGCCCCAGCATTTT.